A selection of T cell receptor beta chains follows, all from one sample in a study of a mutant IDH1 vaccine in newly diagnosed glioma. Their specific antigens are unknown. Repertoires were generated with immunoSEQ multiplex PCR, while TCRdb's copy carries only in-frame clones and drops some. The sample shows some 30,000 clones, roughly 80% of them seen only once. The starting material was PBMCs, obtained from a glioma patient whose treatment included an IDH1 peptide vaccine. Receptors were obtained from a man in his thirties or forties with glioma. CDR3s include the opening cysteine and the closing phenylalanine or tryptophan. D genes are given only for firm matches. Some rows mark clone size as missing; the rest say once, few, many or name a class of expanded clone.

abundance	v_gene	d_gene	j_gene	CDR3nt	CDR3aa
NA	TRBV10-3	NA	TRBJ2-7	TGTGCCATCAGTGAAAACAGGGAACGGTTCGAGCAGTACTTC	CAISENRERFEQYF
NA	TRBV10-3	NA	TRBJ1-4	TGTGCCATCAGTGAGTCGCGCGAGGAGGAGGACAATGAAAAACTGTTTTTT	CAISESREEEDNEKLFF
NA	TRBV5-1	NA	TRBJ1-2	TGCGCCAGCAGCCTCCGGGACATCGATGGCTACACCTTC	CASSLRDIDGYTF
NA	TRBV19	NA	TRBJ1-5	TGTGCCAGTAGTATTTTGGTAGGGATTGGCAATCAGCCCCAGCATTTT	CASSILVGIGNQPQHF
NA	TRBV2	NA	TRBJ2-5	TGTGCCAACTCAATGGGACATTTCGAAGAGACCCAGTACTTC	CANSMGHFEETQYF
once	TRBV5-1	TRBD1	TRBJ2-2	TGCGCCAGCAGCCCTGGACAGGGCCACGGGGAGCTGTTTTTT	CASSPGQGHGELFF
NA	TRBV10-1	TRBD2	TRBJ2-1	TGCGCCAGCAGTGAATTAGCGGGGATCTACAATGAGCAGTTCTTC	CASSELAGIYNEQFF
NA	TRBV4-1	TRBD2	TRBJ2-1	TGCGCCAGCAGCCCTGCTAGCGGCATGTGGTTCTTC	CASSPASGMWFF
NA	TRBV30	NA	TRBJ1-2	TGTGCCTGGAACCCAGGGTCGGTGCTCGACTATGGCTACACCTTC	CAWNPGSVLDYGYTF
NA	TRBV18	NA	TRBJ1-4	TGTGCCAGCTCAAAAGTGGGGGAATCTGCAACTAATGAAAAACTGTTTTTT	CASSKVGESATNEKLFF
NA	TRBV10-1	NA	TRBJ2-3	TGCGCCAGCAGTGTTTCAGGGACAGATACGCAGTATTTT	CASSVSGTDTQYF
NA	TRBV30	NA	TRBJ2-7	TGTGCCTGGAGTGTTAGAGTGGGCGAGCAGTACTTC	CAWSVRVGEQYF
NA	TRBV6-1	TRBD1	TRBJ2-3	TGTGCCAGCAGCCAGGGGGCGAGCACAGATACGCAGTATTTT	CASSQGASTDTQYF
NA	TRBV7-9	NA	TRBJ2-5	TGTGCCAGCAGCCACGGGTCCTCAGCGGAGACCCAGTACTTC	CASSHGSSAETQYF
NA	TRBV10-3	TRBD2	TRBJ2-3	TGTGCCATCAAGCCAGCGGGAGGAGGAGATACGCAGTATTTT	CAIKPAGGGDTQYF